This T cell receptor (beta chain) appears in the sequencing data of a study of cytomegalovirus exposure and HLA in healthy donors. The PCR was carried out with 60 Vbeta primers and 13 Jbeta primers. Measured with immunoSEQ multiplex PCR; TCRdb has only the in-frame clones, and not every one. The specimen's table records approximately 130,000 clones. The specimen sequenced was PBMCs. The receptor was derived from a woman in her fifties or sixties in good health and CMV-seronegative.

The chain's CDR3 is CASTRTGVTSGNTIYF. The CDR3, as DNA: TGTGCCAGCACCCGGACAGGGGTTACCTCTGGAAACACCATATATTTT. The V gene is TRBV25-1, the J gene TRBJ1-3, with 9 bases matching TRBD1. The CDR3 consists of 16 residues. Germline-derived CDR1 and CDR2 are MGHDK and SYGVNS. J was trimmed by 0 bases and V by 7 bases; bases with no gene match: 7. Combining the CDR3 with reference TRBV25-1 and TRBJ1-3 gives the whole variable domain EADIYQTPRYLVIGTGKKITLECSQTMGHDKMYWYQQDPGMELHLIHYSYGVNSTEKGDLSSESTVSRIRTEHFPLTLESARPSHTSQYLCASTRTGVTSGNTIYFGEGSWLTVV.